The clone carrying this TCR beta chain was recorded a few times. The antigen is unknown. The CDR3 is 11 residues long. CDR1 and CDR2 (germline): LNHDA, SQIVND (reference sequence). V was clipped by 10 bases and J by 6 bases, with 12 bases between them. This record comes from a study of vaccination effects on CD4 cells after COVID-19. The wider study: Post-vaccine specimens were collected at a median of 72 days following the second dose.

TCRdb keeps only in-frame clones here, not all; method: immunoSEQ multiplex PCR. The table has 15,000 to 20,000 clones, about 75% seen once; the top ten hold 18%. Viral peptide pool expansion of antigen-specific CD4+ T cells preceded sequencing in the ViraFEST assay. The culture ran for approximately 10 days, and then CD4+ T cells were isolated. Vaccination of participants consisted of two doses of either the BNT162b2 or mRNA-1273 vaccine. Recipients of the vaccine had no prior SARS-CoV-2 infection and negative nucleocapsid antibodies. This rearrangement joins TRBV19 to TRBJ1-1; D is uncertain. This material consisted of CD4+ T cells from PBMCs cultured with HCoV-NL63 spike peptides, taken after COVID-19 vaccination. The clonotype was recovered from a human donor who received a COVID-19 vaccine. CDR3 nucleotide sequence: TGTGCCACCCTAGGCTGGGCTGAAGCTTTCTTT. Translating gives CATLGWAEAFF.